This T cell receptor beta chain emerged from a study of cytomegalovirus exposure and HLA in healthy donors. Study-level information: Previous work identified 100 million or so unique TCR beta sequences from around 170 million T cells.

Note on this clone: The target antigen is unknown.

With 60 Vbeta and 13 Jbeta primers, the PCR was carried out. TCRdb keeps only in-frame clones here, not all; method: immunoSEQ multiplex PCR. The sample has 65,000 to 85,000 clones. Study results and limitations: According to a later analysis, donors in an Asian-associated ancestry cluster reportedly had fewer N-insertions than the approximately 730-donor mean.

Germline assignment: CDR1 MGHRA and CDR2 YSYEKL. J gave up 5 bases and V 0 bases, and 3 bases lay outside the gene matches. The CDR3 is 15 residues long. This sequence was found in a woman aged 60-75 years in good health and CMV-seronegative. The rearrangement uses TRBV4-1 and TRBJ2-1, with 8 bases lining up with TRBD2. Sequenced sample: PBMCs. The CDR3 DNA reads TGCGCCAGCAGCCAAGACAGGCGGGGGGACAATGAGCAGTTCTTC. This gives the protein CASSQDRRGDNEQFF.